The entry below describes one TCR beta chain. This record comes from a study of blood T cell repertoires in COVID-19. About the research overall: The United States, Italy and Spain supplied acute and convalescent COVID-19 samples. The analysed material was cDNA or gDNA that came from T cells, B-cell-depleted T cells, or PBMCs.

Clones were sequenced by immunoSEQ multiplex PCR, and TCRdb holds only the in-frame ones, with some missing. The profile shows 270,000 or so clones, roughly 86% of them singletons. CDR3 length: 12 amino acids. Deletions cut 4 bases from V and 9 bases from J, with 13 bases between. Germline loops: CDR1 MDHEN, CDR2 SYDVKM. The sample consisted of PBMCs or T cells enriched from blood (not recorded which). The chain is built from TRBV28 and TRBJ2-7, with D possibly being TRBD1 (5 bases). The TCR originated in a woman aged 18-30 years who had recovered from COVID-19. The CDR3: CASSYVRVGQYF. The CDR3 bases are TGTGCCAGCAGTTATGTCAGGGTTGGGCAGTACTTC.